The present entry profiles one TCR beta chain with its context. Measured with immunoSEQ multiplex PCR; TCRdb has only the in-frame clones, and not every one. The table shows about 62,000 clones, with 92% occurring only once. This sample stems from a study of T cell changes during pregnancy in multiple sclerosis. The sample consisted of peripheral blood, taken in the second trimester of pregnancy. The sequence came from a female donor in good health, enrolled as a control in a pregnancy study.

The CDR3 protein is CASSLPGQQETQYF. DNA of the CDR3: TGTGCCAGCTCACTTCCTGGACAGCAAGAGACCCAGTACTTC. The J gene is TRBJ2-5, the V gene TRBV18; possibly TRBD1 for D (6 bases). V dropped 4 bases and J dropped 2 bases, with 11 bases sitting between them. Germline CDR1 KGHSH, CDR2 LQKENI. There are 14 residues in the CDR3.